The rows below give T cell receptor beta chains drawn from one sample of a study of CD8+ T cells in alopecia areata. Sequencing used immunoSEQ multiplex PCR; TCRdb keeps in-frame clones, though not all of them. Seen here are 120,000 or so clones, around 48% observed once, and the top ten hold roughly 10%. Sample: NKG2D-low CD8+ T cells sorted from blood. The origin of the receptors is a human donor with alopecia areata. Each CDR3 is given with its conserved first and last residue.

CDR3aa: CASSGATAQTVMETQYF
v_gene: TRBV27
j_gene: TRBJ2-5

CDR3aa: CASSPGLAGPDNEQFF
v_gene: TRBV9
j_gene: TRBJ2-1

CDR3aa: CAWSVQAGDTGELFF
v_gene: TRBV30
j_gene: TRBJ2-2

CDR3aa: CATGPYSNQPQHF
v_gene: TRBV6-5
j_gene: TRBJ1-5

CDR3aa: CASSLGGLNEAFF
v_gene: TRBV28
j_gene: TRBJ1-1

CDR3aa: CASSDSRPSNQTQYF
v_gene: TRBV5-1
j_gene: TRBJ2-5

CDR3aa: CSVDGGTDTQYF
v_gene: TRBV29-1
j_gene: TRBJ2-3

CDR3aa: CSVAEQIHNEQFF
v_gene: TRBV29-1
j_gene: TRBJ2-1

CDR3aa: CASSSQGEVDEQYF
v_gene: TRBV6-1
j_gene: TRBJ2-7

CDR3aa: CSVDWGTQYF
v_gene: TRBV29-1
j_gene: TRBJ2-5

CDR3aa: CAWSAGTSLFF
v_gene: TRBV30
j_gene: TRBJ2-1

CDR3aa: CASSPRLQETQYF
v_gene: TRBV28
j_gene: TRBJ2-5

CDR3aa: CAWSVENTGELFF
v_gene: TRBV30
j_gene: TRBJ2-2

CDR3aa: CSCGGGLGYNEQFF
v_gene: TRBV29-1
j_gene: TRBJ2-1

CDR3aa: CASSLGDSLPTETQYF
v_gene: TRBV5-6
j_gene: TRBJ2-5

CDR3aa: CSVDPGTGEETQYF
v_gene: TRBV29-1
j_gene: TRBJ2-5

CDR3aa: CASSLGGWTEAFF
v_gene: TRBV27
j_gene: TRBJ1-1

CDR3aa: CASSFRSGTDYEQYF
v_gene: TRBV5-1
j_gene: TRBJ2-7

CDR3aa: CASSLGRGEQYF
v_gene: TRBV28
j_gene: TRBJ2-7

CDR3aa: CSVDGMAGGSETQYF
v_gene: TRBV29-1
j_gene: TRBJ2-5

CDR3aa: CAWSVRSGELFF
v_gene: TRBV30
j_gene: TRBJ2-2

CDR3aa: CAWSGEISSYNEQFF
v_gene: TRBV30
j_gene: TRBJ2-1

CDR3aa: CSVIGAPGYNEQFF
v_gene: TRBV29-1
j_gene: TRBJ2-1

CDR3aa: CSVVLAGAANTGELFF
v_gene: TRBV29-1
j_gene: TRBJ2-2

CDR3aa: CASSFDRDQPQHF
v_gene: TRBV18
j_gene: TRBJ1-5

CDR3aa: CSVVLRASLVYEQYF
v_gene: TRBV29-1
j_gene: TRBJ2-7

CDR3aa: CASSLAGEDEQYF
v_gene: TRBV11-2
j_gene: TRBJ2-7

CDR3aa: CASSLEWDNEQFF
v_gene: TRBV7-9
j_gene: TRBJ2-1

CDR3aa: CASSLSAGGDEQYF
v_gene: TRBV27
j_gene: TRBJ2-7

CDR3aa: CSAPGSYGYTF
v_gene: TRBV29-1
j_gene: TRBJ1-2

CDR3aa: CSVADPVGTDTQYF
v_gene: TRBV29-1
j_gene: TRBJ2-3

CDR3aa: CSVDPGTDTQYF
v_gene: TRBV29-1
j_gene: TRBJ2-3

CDR3aa: CASSAQGEGEPQHF
v_gene: TRBV25-1
j_gene: TRBJ1-5

CDR3aa: CSVHAPDRAYEQYF
v_gene: TRBV29-1
j_gene: TRBJ2-7

CDR3aa: CSVTTALYGYTF
v_gene: TRBV29-1
j_gene: TRBJ1-2

CDR3aa: CASSPPSDEQYF
v_gene: TRBV4-1
j_gene: TRBJ2-7

CDR3aa: CSGRGIPGELFF
v_gene: TRBV29-1
j_gene: TRBJ2-2

CDR3aa: CSVQTGGSYEQYF
v_gene: TRBV29-1
j_gene: NA

CDR3aa: CASSQETGGPETQYF
v_gene: TRBV4-3
j_gene: TRBJ2-5

CDR3aa: CAWGAGQGENQPQHF
v_gene: TRBV30
j_gene: TRBJ1-5